The 20 T cell receptor beta chains below all came from one sample that was sequenced in a study of cytomegalovirus exposure and HLA in healthy donors. Method: immunoSEQ multiplex PCR; TCRdb's copy keeps in-frame clones and lacks some. The sample comprises about 50,000 clones, roughly nine tenths of which are singletons, and around 1.1% rests with the top ten. Material: PBMCs. The receptors originated from a young man in good health and CMV-seronegative.

The chain recombines TRBV2 with TRBJ2-7, with unresolved D. The CDR3 is 14 amino acids. V lost 3 bases and J lost 0, with 9 bases in between. CDR1 SNHLY and CDR2 FYNNEI come from the germline V gene. The CDR3 DNA reads as TGTGCCAGCAGTGATTGGCGGATCTCCTACGAGCAGTACTTC. Its protein product is CASSDWRISYEQYF.

The chain joins TRBV6-1 to TRBJ1-4, with TRBD1 identical over 8 bases. This CDR3 is 14 amino acids long. Germline trimming cut 7 bases from V and 8 bases from J; bases unmatched to any gene: 9. Germline assignment: CDR1 MNHNS and CDR2 SASEGT. The CDR3 nucleotides read TGTGCCAGCAAAGGGGGACAGGAGTGGGAAAAACTGTTTTTT. Its translation: CASKGGQEWEKLFF.

J is TRBJ1-5 and V is TRBV4-3; possible D gene TRBD1, 6 bases. V shed 0 bases and J shed 5 bases, with 11 bases lying between them. This CDR3 comprises 15 residues. CDR1 LGHNA and CDR2 YSLEER come from the germline V gene. The CDR3 here is CASSQDGTPDQPQHF. CDR3 bases: TGCGCCAGCAGCCAAGATGGGACACCCGATCAGCCCCAGCATTTT.

The chain links TRBV25-1 to TRBJ1-3, with D unclear. V lost 6 bases and J 2 bases, leaving 11 bases between the germline ends. The CDR3 loop spans 14 amino acids. Germline CDR1 MGHDK, CDR2 SYGVNS. CDR3 residues: CASSEEKTGNTIYF. The CDR3 coding sequence is TGTGCCAGCAGCGAAGAGAAGACTGGAAACACCATATATTTT. The full variable domain, in which reference TRBV25-1 and TRBJ1-3 provide the parts outside the CDR3, is EADIYQTPRYLVIGTGKKITLECSQTMGHDKMYWYQQDPGMELHLIHYSYGVNSTEKGDLSSESTVSRIRTEHFPLTLESARPSHTSQYLCASSEEKTGNTIYFGEGSWLTVV.

The CDR3 here is CASSSKGQETQYF. CDR3 sequence (DNA): TGTGCCAGCAGCTCCAAGGGGCAAGAGACCCAGTACTTC. This sequence joins TRBV28 and TRBJ2-5; weak D call: TRBD1 (5 bases). Germline V gene sequence: CDR1 MDHEN, CDR2 SYDVKM. Deletions cut 6 bases from V and 2 bases from J, with 10 bases between. The CDR3 covers 13 residues.

V usage is TRBV4-3 and J usage is TRBJ2-6; TRBD1 is a possible D gene (6 bases). The CDR3 has 16 amino acids. The germline V gene encodes CDR1 LGHNA and CDR2 YSLEER. The V end lost 4 bases, the J end lost 0 bases, and 10 bases lay between the germline ends. CDR3 residues: CASSPKQGSGANVLTF. DNA for the CDR3: TGCGCCAGCAGCCCCAAACAGGGCTCTGGGGCCAACGTCCTGACTTTC.

This clone was observed once. J is TRBJ2-5 and V is TRBV28; the D gene is possibly TRBD1 (6 bases). Germline V CDR1 and CDR2: MDHEN, SYDVKM. Trimming took off 3 bases at V and 7 bases at J, with 12 bases between the two ends. The CDR3 contains 13 residues. The CDR3 protein is CASSLYRVTTQYF. The CDR3 DNA reads as TGTGCCAGCAGTTTGTACAGGGTAACGACCCAGTACTTC.

This rearrangement joins TRBV28 to TRBJ1-5; the D gene is possibly TRBD1 (5 bases). The ends were cut back, 2 bases at V and 6 bases at J, with 11 bases in the middle. The germline V gene has CDR1 MDHEN and CDR2 SYDVKM. There are 14 residues in the CDR3. CDR3 loop: CASSLQGEAQPQHF. The CDR3 coding sequence is TGTGCCAGCAGTTTACAAGGGGAGGCTCAGCCCCAGCATTTT.

CDR3 amino acids: CASSPRGTTRGVEQYF. In DNA form, the CDR3 reads TGTGCCAGCAGCCCGAGAGGGACTACACGAGGCGTGGAGCAGTACTTC. The V gene is TRBV5-4, the J gene TRBJ2-7, with TRBD2 matching 7 bases. The CDR3 is 16 amino acids. V dropped 4 bases and J dropped 7; count of bases not matched to a gene: 17. The germline CDR1 and CDR2 sequences are SGHNT and YYREEE (reference sequence).

The rearrangement uses TRBV28 and TRBJ1-4; 10 bases align to TRBD1. J lost 8 bases, V lost 1 base, and 7 bases had no gene match. Germline CDR1 is MDHEN and CDR2 is SYDVKM. The CDR3 extends over 16 amino acids. Here the CDR3 reads CASSLFFGTGEEKLFF. Here the CDR3 DNA reads TGTGCCAGCAGTTTATTTTTTGGGACAGGGGAAGAAAAACTGTTTTTT.

This clone was seen once. The chain has TRBV7-9 and TRBJ2-7; 11 bases align to TRBD2. The CDR3 sequence is 18 residues long. Trimming at V came to 4 bases and at J to 4 bases, leaving 15 bases not matched to a gene. Germline CDR1 and CDR2: SEHNR and FQNEAQ (reference sequence). CDR3 amino acids: CASSSNMGLAAVHYEQYF. The CDR3, as DNA: TGTGCCAGCAGCTCCAATATGGGACTAGCGGCAGTACATTACGAGCAGTACTTC.

DNA of the CDR3: TGTGCCAGCAGTTACTCGACAGGGGGGGGCACTGAAGCTTTCTTT. It codes for CASSYSTGGGTEAFF. V gene TRBV6-5 combines with J gene TRBJ1-1; TRBD1 agrees at 9 bases. The CDR3 spans 15 residues. With 0 bases clipped from V and 4 bases from J, the junction kept 3 bases outside the gene matches. Germline lookup yields CDR1 MNHEY and CDR2 SVGAGI.

CDR3 nucleotides: TGTGCCAGCAGCCCACACGGCGGCAATACCTACGAGCAGTACTTC. This encodes CASSPHGGNTYEQYF. The rearrangement uses TRBV11-2 and TRBJ2-7; D unresolved. CDR3 size: 15 residues. V lost 5 bases to trimming and J lost 2 bases, with 16 bases between them. Germline V gene data show CDR1 as SGHAT and CDR2 as FQNNGV.

The chain uses TRBV4-1 and TRBJ1-1, with TRBD1 identical over 10 bases. After removal of 0 bases from V and 2 bases from J, the junction contained 3 bases not matched to a gene. Looked up from germline, CDR1 is MGHRA and CDR2 is YSYEKL. The CDR3 has 16 amino acids. The CDR3 protein is CASSQDGTGANTEAFF. The CDR3 nucleotides read TGCGCCAGCAGCCAAGACGGGACAGGGGCTAACACTGAAGCTTTCTTT.

This chain links TRBV2 with TRBJ1-1, with D perhaps matching TRBD1 (5 bases). Germline V gene sequence: CDR1 SNHLY, CDR2 FYNNEI. V dropped 6 bases and J dropped 5 bases, with 13 bases sitting between them. The CDR3 is 13 amino acids. For the CDR3, the DNA is TGTGCCAGCAGGGGGGAGGGGCAGACTGAAGCTTTCTTT. It specifies CASRGEGQTEAFF.

This chain joins TRBV4-3 and TRBJ1-4; no clear D gene. Trimming left V 0 bases short and J 8 bases short, with 22 bases between. This CDR3 has 18 residues. The germline gives CDR1 LGHNA, CDR2 YSLEER. Written as DNA, the CDR3 is TGCGCCAGCAGCCAAGATTACAAGAACTCGCGGCATCAGGAAAAACTGTTTTTT. It encodes CASSQDYKNSRHQEKLFF.

The chain employs TRBV28 and TRBJ2-2; TRBD1 matches at 8 bases. Germline V gene lookup returns CDR1 MDHEN and CDR2 SYDVKM. The V segment lost 2 bases and the J segment 6 bases; nucleotides outside the gene matches: 8. The CDR3 has 16 amino acids. DNA for the CDR3: TGTGCCAGCAGTTTAGGGAAACAGGGGGTATCCGGGGAGCTGTTTTTT. It yields the protein CASSLGKQGVSGELFF.

This chain links TRBV10-1 with TRBJ2-4, with TRBD1 identical over 7 bases. Germline V lookup: CDR1 WNHNN, CDR2 SYGVQD (reference sequence). This CDR3 has 15 residues. J lost 0 bases, V lost 6 bases, and 5 bases had no gene match. The CDR3 reads CASRGTGEAKNIQYF. CDR3 DNA: TGCGCCAGCAGGGGAACAGGGGAAGCCAAAAACATTCAGTACTTC.

This chain joins TRBV7-2 and TRBJ2-5, with TRBD1 matching over 7 bases. Germline loops: CDR1 SGHTA, CDR2 FQGNSA. V lost 8 bases to trimming and J lost 5 bases; unmatched junction nucleotides: 11. The CDR3 extends over 14 amino acids. The CDR3 region has the DNA TGTGCCAGCCATACAGGGGTAGCGTGGGAGACCCAGTACTTC. This sequence encodes CASHTGVAWETQYF.

This clone was found once. The V and J genes are TRBV7-2 and TRBJ2-7; D is possibly TRBD1 (5 bases). The CDR3 covers 12 residues. Germline assignment: CDR1 SGHTA and CDR2 FQGNSA. V was cut by 4 bases and J by 3 bases, with 7 bases left in between. The CDR3 coding sequence is TGTGCCAGCAGCTCTCAGGGCTACGAGCAGTACTTC. Encoded protein: CASSSQGYEQYF.